A selection of T cell receptor beta chains follows, all from one sample in a study of control samples from healthy donors and cancer patients. Measured with immunoSEQ multiplex PCR; TCRdb has only the in-frame clones, and not every one. Listed are some 180,000 clones; 2.2% falls within the top ten. The specimen was blood. These receptors were taken from a woman aged 25 to 39 in good health. The CDR3 runs from the conserved cysteine through the conserved F or W. The D gene is left open where the match is weak.

V gene	J gene	D gene	CDR3 protein	CDR3 DNA
TRBV20-1	TRBJ1-5	-	CSASATQVNQPQHF	TGCAGTGCTAGTGCGACCCAGGTCAATCAGCCCCAGCATTTT
TRBV12-3/TRBV12-4	TRBJ1-5	-	CASRGVVGQPQHF	TGTGCCAGTCGAGGGGTGGTGGGTCAGCCCCAGCATTTT
TRBV2	TRBJ2-7	TRBD1	CASREWGQGLGEQYF	TGTGCCAGCAGGGAATGGGGACAGGGCTTAGGAGAGCAGTACTTC
TRBV10-3	TRBJ1-1	-	CAISEGQENTEAFF	TGTGCCATCAGTGAGGGACAAGAGAACACTGAAGCTTTCTTT
TRBV2	TRBJ1-2	-	CASTEGEGNGYTF	TGTGCCAGCACCGAAGGAGAAGGGAATGGCTACACCTTC
TRBV2	TRBJ2-3	-	CASSEGGAWGDTQYF	TGTGCCAGCAGTGAAGGGGGGGCTTGGGGAGATACGCAGTATTTT
TRBV19	TRBJ1-1	TRBD1	CASRQGAPVGTEAFF	TGTGCCAGTAGACAGGGGGCGCCCGTCGGTACTGAAGCTTTCTTT
TRBV11-2	TRBJ1-2	TRBD1	CASSLGTGSRRTYYGYTF	TGTGCCAGCAGCTTAGGGACAGGGTCCCGGAGAACATACTATGGCTACACCTTC
TRBV28	TRBJ1-5	-	CASSFQGKGSNQPQHF	TGTGCCAGCAGTTTCCAGGGGAAAGGAAGCAATCAGCCCCAGCATTTT
TRBV2	TRBJ1-1	-	CASSLGGGTEAFF	TGTGCCAGCAGTCTGGGCGGAGGCACTGAAGCTTTCTTT
TRBV12-3/TRBV12-4	TRBJ2-5	-	CASSRQEQETQYF	TGTGCCAGCAGTCGACAGGAACAAGAGACCCAGTACTTC
TRBV12-3/TRBV12-4	TRBJ1-1	-	CASSPQGLTEAFF	TGTGCCAGCAGTCCGCAGGGATTGACTGAAGCTTTCTTT
TRBV4-1	TRBJ1-4	-	CASSQDENRWGEKLFF	TGCGCCAGCAGCCAAGACGAGAACCGTTGGGGTGAAAAACTGTTTTTT
TRBV29-1	TRBJ1-1	-	CSVSPVLNTEAFF	TGCAGCGTTTCCCCCGTCCTGAACACTGAAGCTTTCTTT
TRBV6-5	TRBJ2-3	-	CARGTGDSTDTQYF	TGTGCCAGGGGGACCGGGGATAGCACAGATACGCAGTATTTT
TRBV19	TRBJ1-4	TRBD1	CASRETGGGEKLFF	TGTGCCAGTAGGGAGACAGGGGGTGGTGAAAAACTGTTTTTT
TRBV29-1	TRBJ2-5	TRBD1	CSVEGQGVPETQYF	TGCAGCGTGGAAGGACAGGGGGTCCCAGAGACCCAGTACTTC
TRBV5-5	TRBJ2-3	-	CASSLPPAGDTQYF	TGTGCCAGCAGCCTCCCCCCCGCTGGAGATACGCAGTATTTT
TRBV28	TRBJ1-1	-	CASSTLTGKAFF	TGTGCCAGCAGTACCCTGACAGGCAAAGCTTTCTTT
TRBV7-9	TRBJ2-5	-	CASSLRGETQYF	TGTGCCAGCAGCTTAAGAGGAGAGACCCAGTACTTC
TRBV6-2/TRBV6-3	TRBJ1-5	-	CASSPGPSNQPQHF	TGTGCCAGCAGTCCAGGTCCCAGCAATCAGCCCCAGCATTTT
TRBV18	TRBJ1-3	-	CASSPIVSRVTGNTIYF	TGTGCCAGCTCACCGATAGTATCCAGGGTCACTGGAAACACCATATATTTT
TRBV7-6	TRBJ2-7	-	CASSPGERAGSYEQYF	TGTGCCAGCAGCCCCGGGGAGAGGGCAGGCTCCTACGAGCAGTACTTC
TRBV7-2	TRBJ1-4	TRBD1	CASSVQGAGKLFF	TGTGCCAGCAGCGTACAGGGGGCCGGAAAACTGTTTTTT
TRBV7-9	TRBJ1-2	-	CASSLVPGEAYGYTF	TGTGCCAGCAGCTTAGTCCCAGGGGAGGCCTATGGCTACACCTTC
TRBV29-1	TRBJ2-6	-	CSVGPTVSGANVLTF	TGCAGCGTTGGTCCGACAGTCTCTGGGGCCAACGTCCTGACTTTC
TRBV29-1	TRBJ2-7	TRBD1	CSVAQTGNEQYF	TGCAGCGTTGCCCAGACAGGGAACGAGCAGTACTTC
TRBV6-5	TRBJ1-2	-	CASSTGYGYTF	TGTGCCAGCAGTACAGGGTATGGCTACACCTTC
TRBV25-1	TRBJ1-2	-	CASSAPRGRGGYTF	TGTGCCAGCAGTGCCCCTCGGGGGCGCGGTGGCTACACCTTC
TRBV7-8	TRBJ1-5	-	CASSPEVGYQPQHF	TGTGCCAGCAGCCCAGAGGTGGGATATCAGCCCCAGCATTTT
TRBV28	TRBJ2-3	-	CASSLDPNQDTQYF	TGTGCCAGCAGTTTAGACCCCAATCAAGATACGCAGTATTTT
TRBV28	TRBJ2-7	-	CASRSIRSEQYF	TGTGCCAGCAGATCCATAAGGAGCGAGCAGTACTTC
TRBV12-3/TRBV12-4	TRBJ2-1	-	CASSLLGNEQFF	TGTGCCAGCAGTTTACTAGGGAATGAGCAGTTCTTC
TRBV25-1	TRBJ2-2	-	CASSESGEAGELFF	TGTGCCAGCAGTGAATCAGGGGAGGCCGGGGAGCTGTTTTTT
TRBV3-1/TRBV3-2	TRBJ1-2	-	CASSHRGGTDGYTF	TGTGCCAGCAGCCATCGAGGGGGAACCGATGGCTACACCTTC
TRBV5-6	TRBJ1-4	-	CASSLGAGPNEKLFF	TGTGCCAGCAGCTTGGGGGCGGGCCCCAATGAAAAACTGTTTTTT
TRBV4-3	TRBJ2-1	-	CASSQNKGNEQFF	TGCGCCAGCAGCCAAAACAAAGGCAATGAGCAGTTCTTC
TRBV5-1	TRBJ1-1	TRBD1	CASSYGQGLMNTEAFF	TGCGCCAGCAGCTACGGACAGGGACTCATGAACACTGAAGCTTTCTTT
TRBV28	TRBJ2-7	-	CASSFYRVSGREQYF	TGTGCCAGCAGTTTTTATAGGGTCTCCGGACGCGAGCAGTACTTC
TRBV6-2/TRBV6-3	TRBJ1-5	TRBD1	CASSYSSLRGHAGSDQPQHF	TGTGCCAGCAGTTACTCGTCCCTCAGGGGGCATGCTGGAAGTGATCAGCCCCAGCATTTT
TRBV19	TRBJ1-5	-	CASSATGTNNQPQHF	TGTGCCAGTAGTGCCACCGGGACAAACAATCAGCCCCAGCATTTT
TRBV20-1	TRBJ2-3	TRBD2	CSASRDGGATDTQYF	TGCAGTGCTAGTAGGGACGGGGGGGCCACAGATACGCAGTATTTT
TRBV19	TRBJ1-2	-	CASSVGNRGLHGYTF	TGTGCCAGTAGTGTTGGGAACAGAGGATTACATGGCTACACCTTC
TRBV5-6	TRBJ2-7	-	CASSLRSSYEQYF	TGTGCCAGCAGCTTGCGGAGCTCCTACGAGCAGTACTTC
TRBV29-1	TRBJ1-2	-	CSVEAAWGDYTF	TGCAGCGTTGAAGCCGCCTGGGGGGACTACACCTTC
TRBV12-3/TRBV12-4	TRBJ1-1	-	CASGGRYTEAFF	TGTGCCAGCGGGGGGCGTTACACTGAAGCTTTCTTT
TRBV10-3	TRBJ1-2	-	CAISESTSGGGYTF	TGTGCCATCAGTGAGTCGACATCAGGCGGTGGCTACACCTTC